This T cell receptor beta chain was obtained from a study of blood T cell repertoires in COVID-19 (TCRdb year 2020). About the investigation overall: Samples covering the acute and convalescent phases of COVID-19 were provided by collaborators in the United States, Italy and Spain. The prospective study material was composed of cDNA or gDNA derived from T cells, B-cell-depleted T cells, or PBMCs. The dataset comprised deeply sampled blood TCRbeta repertoires from subjects exposed to, actively infected with, or recovered from COVID-19. A freely available public database, intended as a resource for researchers studying the immune response to SARS-CoV-2, is where the repertoires were released. The samples were drawn from two sources: the first 160 participants of the ongoing ImmuneRACE study, and fewer than 1,500 subjects contributed by 6 global collaborators. A de-identified subject ID, COVID-19 status, age in years and sex were almost always included in the sample metadata. Where available, HLA class I and class II types were taken from metadata supplied by the sample provider and were not determined by assay-based typing. What the study reported, not specific to this receptor: How much clinical and demographic metadata was included differed by source and by participant, and the metadata was provided uncurated.

This clone was counted a few times. The target of this receptor is not known. Base-call qualities are not available, and no considerably larger clone is one nucleotide away. The CDR1 and CDR2 encoded by the germline V gene are KGHSH and LQKENI. CDR3 length: 13 amino acids, cysteine to phenylalanine. Kept here is only the CDR3 DNA, which spans 39 bases and is read in frame from base 1. V trim: 4 bases; J trim: 5 bases; unmatched bases: 3. The collaborating institutions used their own protocols to collect whole blood in K2EDTA tubes. Collaborator samples were shipped for TCRbeta analysis as frozen whole blood, isolated PBMCs, or DNA extracted from either sample type. TCRbeta CDR3 regions were amplified from genomic DNA by means of the immunoSEQ Assay, a bias-controlled multiplex PCR. In the authors' own workflow: The number of nucleated cells in each sample was estimated from the amplification of reference gene primers within the assay. To quantify the absolute abundance of each unique TCRbeta CDR3 rearrangement, sequence reads were collapsed and filtered. For each sample, productive Simpson clonality was calculated as the square root of Simpson's diversity index across productive rearrangements. In its TCRdb copy, this immuneACCESS table keeps in-frame sequences only and misses some clones. Where compared with another copy, unresolved V genes explain less than half of these, and the others have no known cause. The V and J calls and clone size were taken over from that table, and D and trimming were inferred from the DNA. Here the sample has over 150,000 clones; roughly 73% occur a single time. In total, the top ten clones hold 2.8% of the sample.

The chain was built from TRBV18 and TRBJ2-5, with 8 central nucleotides matching TRBD1. The sample comprised peripheral blood. This TCR came from a man in his 70s with acute or convalescent COVID-19. This receptor has the CDR3 CASSRDRGETQYF. The sequenced DNA is TGTGCCAGCTCACGAGACAGGGGTGAGACCCAGTACTTC.